Presented here are 15 T cell receptor beta chains from one specimen sequenced in a study of T cells in Graves' hyperthyroidism and ophthalmopathy. There were TCR beta CDR3 regions amplified from RNA transcripts. TCR CDR3 underwent first-round RT-PCR with the HTBI primer set. Each CDR3 protein gets one entry after TCRdb re-called the multiplex PCR reads with MiXCR. The sample shows 360,000 or so distinct CDR3 sequences, roughly 15% of them seen only once. The sample consisted of blood. The receptor set was obtained from a woman between 55 and 75 years old with Graves' ophthalmopathy.

This clonotype was seen at least ten times. The rearrangement joins TRBV7-3 to TRBJ2-2, with 14 bases fitting TRBD2. The V gene's germline CDR1 is SGHTA and CDR2 FQGTGA. The trim removed 5 bases at V and 8 bases at J, leaving 10 bases unmatched. The CDR3 loop spans 17 amino acids. The CDR3 loop is CASSLGLAGAPGGELFF. CDR3 nucleotide sequence: TGTGCCAGCAGCCTGGGACTAGCGGGAGCCCCAGGGGGGGAGCTGTTTTTT. Complete variable domain (other parts from reference TRBV7-3 and TRBJ2-2): GAGVSQTPSNKVTEKGKYVELRCDPISGHTALYWYRQSLGQGPEFLIYFQGTGAADDSGLPNDRFFAVRPEGSVSTLKIQRTERGDSAVYLCASSLGLAGAPGGELFFGEGSRLTVL.

In its sample, this clonotype was seen many times. The J gene is TRBJ1-2, the V gene TRBV28; D gene uncertain. V was trimmed by 6 bases and J by 2 bases, leaving 10 bases between them. CDR1 and CDR2 (germline): MDHEN, SYDVKM. CDR3 size: 13 residues. The CDR3 region is CASRLGSNYGYTF. CDR3 nucleotides: TGTGCCAGCAGACTTGGGTCAAACTATGGCTACACCTTC.

This clonotype was recorded a few times. This chain connects TRBV27 to TRBJ1-6; maybe TRBD1 (5 bases). Germline V gene sequence: CDR1 MNHEY, CDR2 SMNVEV (reference sequence). The CDR3 contains 14 residues. Trimming left V 3 bases short and J 7 bases short, with 10 bases between. The CDR3 region is CASSFDGGNSPLHF. The CDR3 bases are TGTGCCAGCAGTTTTGACGGGGGAAATTCACCCCTCCACTTT.

The chain links TRBV12-3 or TRBV12-4 to TRBJ2-5; TRBD2 agrees at 7 bases. The CDR3 has 13 amino acids. V lost 3 bases and J lost 4; bases outside the gene matches: 2. In DNA form, the CDR3 reads TGTGCCAGCAGTTTTCCGGGGGGAGAGACCCAGTACTTC. Amino acid sequence: CASSFPGGETQYF.

The sample holds a few counts of this clonotype. A much larger clone lies one base from this, so it may be a read error. V and J are TRBV7-8 and TRBJ1-5, with 9 bases matching TRBD1. The CDR3 has 16 amino acids. Trimming removed 8 bases from V and 3 bases from J; junction bases left unmatched: 11. Per the germline V gene, CDR1 is SGHVS and CDR2 is FQNEAQ. CDR3 sequence: CASGVSGTGYNQPQHF. The DNA of the CDR3 is TGTGCCAGCGGCGTATCCGGGACAGGGTACAATCAGCCCCAGCATTTT.

The chain employs TRBV20-1 and TRBJ2-1; 9 bases are shared with TRBD2. The CDR3 spans 13 residues. Germline V CDR1 and CDR2: DFQATT, SNEGSKA (reference sequence). Trimming cost V 3 bases and J 5 bases; bases outside gene matches: 2. The CDR3 reads CSASLAGNNEQFF. CDR3 DNA sequence: TGCAGTGCTAGCCTAGCGGGGAACAATGAGCAGTTCTTC.

This chain links TRBV20-1 with TRBJ2-1; D gene unclear. Germline V gene data show CDR1 as DFQATT and CDR2 as SNEGSKA (reference sequence). The CDR3 spans 12 residues. The germline V and J ends were trimmed by 3 bases and 6 bases, with 9 bases remaining between them. CDR3 protein: CSASSLVNEQFF. In DNA, the CDR3 is TGCAGTGCTAGTTCCCTAGTCAATGAGCAGTTCTTC.

The chain joins TRBV5-1 to TRBJ2-6, with unresolved D. The length of the CDR3 is 15 residues. Trimming took 4 bases from V and 4 from J, leaving 12 bases between them. The germline CDR1 and CDR2 sequences are SGHRS and YFSETQ. The CDR3 region has the DNA TGCGCCAGCAGCCTCAACGCTCAAGGGGCCAACGTCCTGACTTTC. This codes for CASSLNAQGANVLTF.

The chain carries TRBV7-9 and TRBJ1-2; the D is unclear. The CDR3 runs 11 residues. Trimming removed 2 bases at V and 8 bases at J, with 6 bases between. Germline V gives CDR1 SEHNR, CDR2 FQNEAQ (reference sequence). The CDR3 here is CASSLTGGYTF. The CDR3 nucleotides are TGTGCCAGCAGCTTAACGGGAGGCTACACCTTC.

This clonotype was picked up many times. The V and J genes are TRBV28 and TRBJ2-1, with D tentatively TRBD1 (6 bases). The germline V and J ends were trimmed by 1 base and 4 bases, with 8 bases remaining between them. The CDR3 spans 14 residues. CDR1 and CDR2 from the germline V gene are MDHEN and SYDVKM. CDR3 loop: CASSLLQGYNEQFF. The CDR3 bases are TGTGCCAGCAGTTTATTACAGGGATACAATGAGCAGTTCTTC.

Ten or more counts support this clonotype. The J gene is TRBJ1-2, the V gene TRBV29-1, with D possibly being TRBD1 (5 bases). CDR3 size: 13 residues. Germline-derived CDR1 and CDR2 are SQVTM and ANQGSEA. The V end was cut by 4 bases, the J end by 4 bases, with 13 bases between. CDR3 amino acids: CSVVPGLGYGYTF. The CDR3, as DNA: TGCAGCGTTGTGCCAGGGTTGGGCTATGGCTACACCTTC.

This clonotype was detected ten times or more. The chain employs TRBV5-1 and TRBJ2-3, with a weak D call TRBD2 (5 bases). V shed 4 bases and J shed 3 bases, with 9 bases lying between them. The CDR3 spans 13 residues. Germline CDR1 is SGHRS and CDR2 is YFSETQ. DNA of the CDR3: TGCGCCAGCAGCCGGGATGGGACAGATACGCAGTATTTT. This sequence encodes CASSRDGTDTQYF.

At least ten counts were recorded for this clonotype. The V and J genes are TRBV6-2 or TRBV6-3 and TRBJ2-7, with D possibly being TRBD2 (5 bases). V was trimmed by 0 bases and J by 9 bases, leaving 12 bases between them. Germline CDR1 reads MNHEY; CDR2 reads SVGEGT. CDR3 length: 13 amino acids. The CDR3 bases are TGTGCCAGCAGTTACTCGACGCAGCGGAGGCAGTACTTC. Translation: CASSYSTQRRQYF.

The rearrangement links TRBV5-1 to TRBJ1-6; 7 nucleotides match TRBD1. The CDR3 totals 15 residues. J lost 4 bases, V lost 4 bases, and 5 bases had no gene match. The germline V gene encodes CDR1 SGHRS and CDR2 YFSETQ. CDR3 loop: CASSPEGQYNSPLHF. Here the CDR3 DNA reads TGCGCCAGCAGCCCCGAGGGACAGTATAATTCACCCCTCCACTTT.

V and J are TRBV6-2 or TRBV6-3 and TRBJ2-7; the D gene is possibly TRBD1 (5 bases). The CDR3 has 11 residues. The V end lost 8 bases, the J end lost 5 bases, and 10 bases lay between the germline ends. Per the germline V gene, CDR1 is MNHEY and CDR2 is SVGEGT. CDR3: CASRQGNEQYF. The CDR3 nucleotides are TGTGCCAGCCGGCAGGGTAACGAGCAGTACTTC.